Listed here are 18 T cell receptor beta chains from one sample, sequenced in a study of preoperative IRX-2 immunotherapy in early breast cancer. Regarding treatment: preoperative locoregional IRX-2 cytokine immunotherapy. Libraries were prepared by immunoSEQ multiplex PCR; TCRdb keeps only in-frame clonotypes and omits some of them. The table shows around 57,000 clones, with approximately 94% occurring only once. This sample was gathered from a patient treated with IRX-2 immunotherapy. These TCRs come from a human donor with breast cancer.

CDR3 sequence (DNA): TGTGCCAGCAGTCCCGCCCTAGCAAGCAATGAGCAGTTCTTC. Protein: CASSPALASNEQFF. The chain uses TRBV28 and TRBJ2-1; D may be TRBD2 (5 bases). Germline V lookup: CDR1 MDHEN, CDR2 SYDVKM. The CDR3 has 14 residues. V shed 5 bases and J shed 6 bases, with 14 bases lying between them.

The chain links TRBV2 to TRBJ1-2, with D possibly TRBD1 on 6 matching bases. The length of the CDR3 is 13 residues. V shed 4 bases and J shed 5 bases, with 11 bases lying between them. From germline, CDR1 is SNHLY and CDR2 FYNNEI. CDR3 sequence (DNA): TGTGCCAGCAGTGCAGGGACACCGTATGGCTACACCTTC. It is translated as CASSAGTPYGYTF.

The table lists this clone with a count of one. This chain uses TRBV27 with TRBJ2-3, with 8 bases that match TRBD1. V lost 7 bases and J lost 6; bases outside the gene matches: 12. The CDR3 length is 15 residues. From germline, CDR1 is MNHEY and CDR2 SMNVEV (reference sequence). The CDR3 loop reads CASTSRGQGWDTQYF. In DNA form, the CDR3 reads TGTGCCAGCACCTCGAGAGGACAGGGCTGGGATACGCAGTATTTT.

The rearrangement links TRBV28 to TRBJ2-1, with TRBD1 matching over 7 bases. The V gene's germline CDR1 is MDHEN and CDR2 SYDVKM. This CDR3 has 14 residues. V was clipped by 5 bases and J by 9 bases; unmatched bases: 10. CDR3 in amino acids: CASSEGHRGGEQFF. The CDR3, as DNA: TGTGCCAGCAGTGAGGGTCACAGGGGCGGTGAGCAGTTCTTC.

The chain recombines TRBV7-3 with TRBJ1-2; a weak D match, TRBD1 (5 bases). The CDR3 contains 13 residues. CDR1 is SGHTA, CDR2 FQGTGA, per germline. V lost 5 bases to trimming and J lost 2 bases, with 9 bases between them. For the CDR3, the DNA is TGTGCCAGCAGCCTGGGGACGAACTATGGCTACACCTTC. Translation: CASSLGTNYGYTF. Drawing the rest from reference TRBV7-3 and TRBJ1-2, the complete variable domain is GAGVSQTPSNKVTEKGKYVELRCDPISGHTALYWYRQSLGQGPEFLIYFQGTGAADDSGLPNDRFFAVRPEGSVSTLKIQRTERGDSAVYLCASSLGTNYGYTFGSGTRLTVV.

The sample holds a few counts of this clone. The genes are TRBV7-3 and TRBJ1-5; no reliable D call. The CDR3 totals 17 residues. The germline gives CDR1 SGHTA, CDR2 FQGTGA. Trimming shortened V by 2 bases and J by 0 bases, and 14 bases separated the two germline ends. The CDR3 DNA is TGTGCCAGCAGCTTACCGGAAATCTCTTATAGCAATCAGCCCCAGCATTTT. Protein sequence: CASSLPEISYSNQPQHF.

This chain connects TRBV4-1 to TRBJ2-6; D is uncertain. The CDR3 spans 17 residues. V lost 1 base to trimming and J lost 0 bases, with 10 bases between them. The germline CDR1 and CDR2 sequences are MGHRA and YSYEKL. CDR3 region: CASSQVAGNSGANVLTF. CDR3 DNA: TGCGCCAGCAGCCAAGTCGCAGGAAACTCTGGGGCCAACGTCCTGACTTTC.

The chain has TRBV27 and TRBJ2-5; TRBD2 matches 10 bases. Germline CDR1 reads MNHEY; CDR2 reads SMNVEV (reference sequence). The CDR3 sequence is 16 residues long. The J segment lost 1 base and the V segment lost 5 bases, leaving 7 bases of the junction unmatched. The CDR3 sequence is CASSVTSGEFQETQYF. CDR3 sequence (DNA): TGTGCCAGCAGTGTTACTAGCGGGGAGTTCCAAGAGACCCAGTACTTC.

The J gene is TRBJ2-7, the V gene TRBV30; 9 bases are shared with TRBD1. CDR1 is GTSNPN, CDR2 SVGIG, per germline (reference sequence). CDR3 length: 13 amino acids. Trimming took 4 bases from V and 2 from J; bases not matched to a gene: 3. Here the CDR3 DNA reads TGTGCCTGGATGGGGACAGGGACCTACGAGCAGTACTTC. Amino acid sequence: CAWMGTGTYEQYF.

This sequence joins TRBV10-3 and TRBJ2-2; 9 bases match TRBD1. CDR1 ENHRY and CDR2 SYGVKD come from the germline V gene. With 7 bases clipped from V and 6 bases from J, the junction kept 12 bases outside the gene matches. The CDR3 loop spans 16 amino acids. CDR3: CAITRGQGRYAGELFF. CDR3 nucleotide sequence: TGTGCCATCACTCGCGGACAGGGGAGGTATGCCGGGGAGCTGTTTTTT.

This chain links TRBV6-5 with TRBJ1-6; no definite D call. This CDR3 is built from 11 residues. Trimming cost V 9 bases and J 13 bases, with 13 bases left between them. From germline, CDR1 is MNHEY and CDR2 SVGAGI. The CDR3 region is CARYLWWPLHF. The CDR3, as DNA: TGTGCCAGGTACCTTTGGTGGCCCCTCCACTTT.

This chain links TRBV15 with TRBJ2-7; maybe TRBD1 (6 bases). This CDR3 spans 14 amino acids. The V and J ends lost 0 bases and 7 bases respectively, with 13 bases between them. CDR1 is LNHNV and CDR2 is YYDKDF in the germline V gene (reference sequence). CDR3 DNA: TGTGCCACCAGCAGAGATAGGACAGCGAGGGAGCAGTACTTC. It codes for CATSRDRTAREQYF.

V usage is TRBV7-2 and J usage is TRBJ1-2; possibly TRBD1 for D (6 bases). Deletions cut 5 bases from V and 5 bases from J, with 15 bases between. CDR1 is SGHTA and CDR2 is FQGNSA in the germline V gene. The CDR3 loop spans 14 amino acids. The CDR3 nucleotides read TGTGCCAGCAGCCGCCCGGGGGCTGGGTATGGCTACACCTTC. Translation gives CASSRPGAGYGYTF.

The chain has TRBV25-1 and TRBJ2-5; no clear D. Germline V gives CDR1 MGHDK, CDR2 SYGVNS. V was clipped by 5 bases and J by 5 bases, with 6 bases between them. This CDR3 is 11 amino acids long. Written as DNA, the CDR3 is TGTGCCAGCAGTACAGTGGAGACCCAGTACTTC. Translating gives CASSTVETQYF.

This clone appeared a single time. The chain employs TRBV7-9 and TRBJ1-2, with 7 bases that match TRBD1. Germline V gene sequence: CDR1 SEHNR, CDR2 FQNEAQ (reference sequence). The CDR3 length is 15 residues. V trimming: 0 bases; J trimming: 4 bases; junction bases outside the gene matches: 5. Written as DNA, the CDR3 is TGTGCCAGCAGCTTAGCCACCGGGACAGCCTATGGCTACACCTTC. Protein: CASSLATGTAYGYTF.

J is TRBJ1-2 and V is TRBV19; tentatively, D is TRBD1 (6 bases). The CDR3 runs 13 residues. V gave up 3 bases and J gave up 6 bases, with 11 bases separating them. Per germline, CDR1 LNHDA and CDR2 SQIVND (reference sequence). The CDR3 is CASSIARGNGYTF. CDR3 DNA sequence: TGTGCCAGTAGTATCGCCAGGGGAAATGGCTACACCTTC.

The chain couples TRBV10-1 to TRBJ1-1; D gene unclear. From germline, CDR1 is WNHNN and CDR2 SYGVQD (reference sequence). The V gene lost 6 bases and the J gene lost 4 bases, with 3 bases spanning the gap. The CDR3 covers 10 residues. The CDR3 region has the DNA TGCGCCAGCAGCGGCACTGAAGCTTTCTTT. Amino acid sequence: CASSGTEAFF.

This chain links TRBV20-1 with TRBJ1-2; D uncertain. Germline V gives CDR1 DFQATT, CDR2 SNEGSKA (reference sequence). V lost 4 bases, J lost 7 bases, and 7 bases lay in between. The CDR3 runs 10 residues. The CDR3 protein is CSATGGGYTF. In nucleotides, the CDR3 is TGCAGTGCTACGGGAGGTGGCTACACCTTC.